The 26 T cell receptor beta chains listed next were all sequenced from one sample in a study of cytomegalovirus exposure and HLA in healthy donors. This table comes from immunoSEQ multiplex PCR, and its TCRdb copy is limited to in-frame clones, with some not included. The profile covers 300,000 or so clones, with around 90% appearing a single time and roughly 0.88% taken by the ten largest. Sequences were obtained from PBMCs. The receptors stem from a man in his thirties or forties in good health and CMV-seronegative.

J is TRBJ2-5 and V is TRBV5-1; 7 nucleotides align to TRBD2. J was trimmed by 7 bases and V by 3 bases; bases with no gene match: 12. Germline V gene lookup returns CDR1 SGHRS and CDR2 YFSETQ. The CDR3 is 15 residues long. CDR3 DNA: TGCGCCAGCAGCTCCCGGGGGGAGTTCGGGAGGACCCAGTACTTC. Protein product: CASSSRGEFGRTQYF.

The chain employs TRBV6-1 and TRBJ1-4; 9 nucleotides agree with TRBD1. The CDR3 spans 19 residues. V gave up 1 base and J gave up 10 bases; unmatched junction bases: 19. Germline V gene sequence: CDR1 MNHNS, CDR2 SASEGT. The CDR3 region has the DNA TGTGCCAGCAGTGAAGACGTAACAGTGTGGGACAGGGACTTGATAAAACTGTTTTTT. Translated: CASSEDVTVWDRDLIKLFF.

The V and J genes are TRBV15 and TRBJ1-2; D is ambiguous. V was cut by 3 bases and J by 6 bases, with 11 bases left in between. The CDR3 spans 13 residues. Germline assignment: CDR1 LNHNV and CDR2 YYDKDF (reference sequence). CDR3 in DNA: TGTGCCACCAGCAGTGTTAACGACAATGGCTACACCTTC. It is translated as CATSSVNDNGYTF. Full variable domain (remainder filled in from reference TRBV15 and TRBJ1-2): DAMVIQNPRYQVTQFGKPVTLSCSQTLNHNVMYWYQQKSSQAPKLLFHYYDKDFNNEADTPDNFQSRRPNTSFCFLDIRSPGLGDTAMYLCATSSVNDNGYTFGSGTRLTVV.

The rearrangement joins TRBV19 to TRBJ1-1; no clear D gene. Trimming removed 4 bases at V and 1 base at J, with 10 bases between. Germline lookup yields CDR1 LNHDA and CDR2 SQIVND (reference sequence). The CDR3 loop spans 14 amino acids. The CDR3 protein is CASSTPRRNTEAFF. In DNA, the CDR3 is TGTGCCAGTAGTACCCCCAGGCGGAACACTGAAGCTTTCTTT.

This clone has just a few counts. The J gene is TRBJ2-7, the V gene TRBV5-1, with D possibly matching TRBD2 (7 bases). V lost 4 bases to trimming and J lost 3 bases, with 17 bases between them. The CDR3 totals 15 residues. Germline CDR1 reads SGHRS; CDR2 reads YFSETQ. The CDR3 coding sequence is TGCGCCAGCAGCCCCGGCGGGGGCCCTTTCTACGAGCAGTACTTC. Its translation: CASSPGGGPFYEQYF. The complete variable domain, with remaining parts taken from reference TRBV5-1 and TRBJ2-7, reads KAGVTQTPRYLIKTRGQQVTLSCSPISGHRSVSWYQQTPGQGLQFLFEYFSETQRNKGNFPGRFSGRQFSNSRSEMNVSTLELGDSALYLCASSPGGGPFYEQYFGPGTRLTVT.

This clone is a singleton in its sample. The chain carries TRBV10-2 and TRBJ2-1; 10 nucleotides agree with TRBD2. With V trimmed by 8 bases and J by 8 bases, 3 bases remained unmatched. CDR1 is WSHSY, CDR2 SAAADI, per germline. This CDR3 is 12 amino acids long. The CDR3 nucleotides read TGCGCCAGCGGGCTAGCGGGGGATGAGCAGTTCTTC. Amino acids: CASGLAGDEQFF.

V usage is TRBV9 and J usage is TRBJ2-5, with 8 bases aligning to TRBD1. This CDR3 has 18 amino acids. The V and J ends lost 2 bases and 1 base, in that order; junction bases with no gene match: 13. Germline CDR1 SGDLS, CDR2 YYNGEE. The chain's CDR3 is CASSVTGQGPDSQETQYF. CDR3 nucleotide sequence: TGTGCCAGCAGCGTGACAGGACAGGGCCCCGATTCCCAAGAGACCCAGTACTTC.

The chain links TRBV27 to TRBJ1-1; tentative D call: TRBD1 (6 bases). Germline V gives CDR1 MNHEY, CDR2 SMNVEV (reference sequence). Trimming shortened V by 7 bases and J by 4 bases, and 16 bases separated the two germline ends. The CDR3 has 14 amino acids. CDR3 protein: CASINRDRGTEAFF. DNA for the CDR3: TGTGCCAGCATCAACAGGGATAGGGGCACTGAAGCTTTCTTT.

J is TRBJ2-3 and V is TRBV6-1; TRBD2 matches at 12 bases. The CDR3 extends over 14 amino acids. The ends lost 2 bases at V and 6 bases at J; junction bases unmatched: 0. Germline-derived CDR1 and CDR2 are MNHNS and SASEGT. CDR3 loop: CASSELAGGDTQYF. DNA of the CDR3: TGTGCCAGCAGTGAACTAGCGGGGGGGGATACGCAGTATTTT.

This rearrangement joins TRBV6-5 to TRBJ2-2; 9 nucleotides agree with TRBD1. The CDR3 loop spans 15 amino acids. V lost 2 bases to trimming and J lost 6 bases; unmatched junction nucleotides: 4. CDR1 is MNHEY and CDR2 is SVGAGI in the germline V gene. This CDR3 reads CASSYGDREAGELFF. As DNA, the CDR3 is TGTGCCAGCAGTTACGGGGACAGGGAGGCCGGGGAGCTGTTTTTT.

This sequence joins TRBV7-9 and TRBJ1-6; D might be TRBD1 (6 bases). CDR3 length: 14 residues. V lost 5 bases and J lost 10, with 15 bases in between. Looked up from germline, CDR1 is SEHNR and CDR2 is FQNEAQ (reference sequence). CDR3 sequence: CASSSPGTPSPLHF. CDR3 coding DNA: TGTGCCAGCAGCAGTCCCGGGACACCGTCACCCCTCCACTTT.

This chain links TRBV5-1 with TRBJ2-1; D is possibly TRBD2 (6 bases). The CDR3 has 18 amino acids. V lost 1 base and J 4 bases, leaving 21 bases between the germline ends. Germline V CDR1 and CDR2: SGHRS, YFSETQ. The CDR3 coding sequence is TGCGCCAGCAGCTTGAAATTAGCCCGGCTAGCGAGTTACAATGAGCAGTTCTTC. Residues: CASSLKLARLASYNEQFF. The whole variable domain, filled in from reference TRBV5-1 and TRBJ2-1, reads KAGVTQTPRYLIKTRGQQVTLSCSPISGHRSVSWYQQTPGQGLQFLFEYFSETQRNKGNFPGRFSGRQFSNSRSEMNVSTLELGDSALYLCASSLKLARLASYNEQFFGPGTRLTVL.

The chain uses TRBV12-5 and TRBJ1-1; 7 bases fit TRBD1. This CDR3 region has 16 residues. Germline V gene sequence: CDR1 LGHNT, CDR2 FRNRAP. The V segment lost 1 base and the J segment 4 bases; nucleotides outside the gene matches: 9. Written as DNA, the CDR3 is TGTGCTAGTGGTTTGGAACAGCTTGAGGGGGCCACTGAAGCTTTCTTT. It encodes CASGLEQLEGATEAFF.

The chain links TRBV7-2 to TRBJ1-5; no clear D. The CDR3 has 12 amino acids. Deletions cut 2 bases from V and 9 bases from J, with 8 bases between. The V gene's germline CDR1 is SGHTA and CDR2 FQGNSA. CDR3 sequence reads: CASSLPGLPQHF. The CDR3 nucleotides are TGTGCCAGCAGCTTACCGGGTCTGCCCCAGCATTTT.

The gene calls are TRBV6-6 and TRBJ2-1; TRBD2 is a possible D gene (7 bases). CDR3 length equals 15 residues. V was shortened by 2 bases and J by 5 bases, with 13 bases between the two germline ends. Germline V lookup: CDR1 MNHNY, CDR2 SVGAGI (reference sequence). The DNA of the CDR3 is TGTGCCAGCAGTTACGTGGCGGGGGCAAACAATGAGCAGTTCTTC. Residues: CASSYVAGANNEQFF.

The gene calls are TRBV5-1 and TRBJ1-1; 8 bases are shared with TRBD1. The V and J ends lost 0 bases and 7 bases, in that order; junction bases with no gene match: 8. The CDR3 has 15 residues. The germline V gene encodes CDR1 SGHRS and CDR2 YFSETQ. CDR3 bases: TGCGCCAGCAGCTTGGGGGACAGGAACTCGGGTGAAGCTTTCTTT. It yields the protein CASSLGDRNSGEAFF.

This chain joins TRBV4-2 and TRBJ2-1, with TRBD1 matching over 7 bases. Losses at the gene ends were 1 base for V and 4 bases for J; bases not matched to a gene: 7. CDR3 length: 16 residues. From germline, CDR1 is LGHNA and CDR2 YNFKEQ. Written as DNA, the CDR3 is TGTGCCAGCAGCCAAGTAGAAGACAGGGTATACAATGAGCAGTTCTTC. Protein: CASSQVEDRVYNEQFF.

This rearrangement joins TRBV5-5 to TRBJ1-1; 12 nucleotides match TRBD1. V shed 4 bases, J shed 0 bases, and the junction held 4 bases outside the gene matches. From germline, CDR1 is SGHKS and CDR2 YYEKEE (reference sequence). The CDR3 is 16 amino acids. The CDR3 bases are TGTGCCAGCAGCGGGGGACAGGGGGCCTTGAACACTGAAGCTTTCTTT. It translates to CASSGGQGALNTEAFF.

V is TRBV30 and J is TRBJ2-7, with no clear D. V lost 4 bases to trimming and J lost 4 bases, with 17 bases between them. The germline V gene has CDR1 GTSNPN and CDR2 SVGIG (reference sequence). The CDR3 has 14 residues. The CDR3 here is CAWITDSAEYEQYF. The CDR3 nucleotides are TGTGCCTGGATAACCGACTCGGCAGAATACGAGCAGTACTTC.

The chain recombines TRBV27 with TRBJ2-7, with a possible D match to TRBD2 (7 bases). Trimming stripped 0 bases from V and 5 bases from J, with 17 bases between. This CDR3 comprises 16 residues. From germline, CDR1 is MNHEY and CDR2 SMNVEV (reference sequence). The CDR3 region has the DNA TGTGCCAGCAGTTTATCGACCCTAGGGGGGGCGCACGAGCAGTACTTC. Translating it yields CASSLSTLGGAHEQYF.

The genes are TRBV6-5 and TRBJ2-5; TRBD2 matches at 7 bases. Germline V gene lookup returns CDR1 MNHEY and CDR2 SVGAGI. The CDR3 consists of 14 residues. Trimming at V came to 6 bases and at J to 4 bases, leaving 8 bases not matched to a gene. The CDR3 DNA reads TGTGCCAGCAGCCGGGTGGGGGGGAGAGAGACCCAGTACTTC. As protein: CASSRVGGRETQYF.

J is TRBJ1-2 and V is TRBV7-2, with a weak D call TRBD1 (6 bases). The V and J ends lost 5 bases and 3 bases respectively, with 19 bases between them. Germline values: CDR1 SGHTA, CDR2 FQGNSA. The CDR3 totals 16 residues. CDR3 loop: CASSPRPTGTDYGYTF. The DNA for the CDR3 is TGTGCCAGCAGCCCTCGACCAACAGGGACGGACTATGGCTACACCTTC.

The rearrangement links TRBV28 to TRBJ2-7; TRBD1 agrees at 7 bases. J lost 1 base, V lost 6 bases, and 3 bases had no gene match. The germline gives CDR1 MDHEN, CDR2 SYDVKM. The CDR3 sequence is 13 residues long. CDR3: CASRRTGSYEQYF. The CDR3 coding sequence is TGTGCCAGCAGACGGACAGGATCCTACGAGCAGTACTTC.

This clone was observed once. The chain joins TRBV15 to TRBJ2-6, with 8 bases that match TRBD1. In germline, CDR1 is LNHNV, CDR2 YYDKDF (reference sequence). J lost 2 bases, V lost 1 base, and 10 bases had no gene match. The CDR3 has 19 amino acids. The CDR3, as DNA: TGTGCCACCAGCAGAGGGGGACAGGTCCTCCCTACTGGGGCCAACGTCCTGACTTTC. It yields the protein CATSRGGQVLPTGANVLTF.

This chain connects TRBV30 to TRBJ1-2, with D possibly being TRBD1 (6 bases). This CDR3 is built from 13 residues. Trimming pared 2 bases from V and 1 base from J, leaving 8 bases between. CDR1 and CDR2 from the germline V gene are GTSNPN and SVGIG (reference sequence). The CDR3 sequence is CAWSRGGNYGYTF. The CDR3 DNA is TGTGCCTGGAGTAGAGGGGGTAACTATGGCTACACCTTC.

This chain links TRBV27 with TRBJ2-5; D possibly corresponds to TRBD2 (5 bases). CDR1 and CDR2 from the germline V gene are MNHEY and SMNVEV (reference sequence). This CDR3 has 15 residues. V was pared by 5 bases and J by 1 base, with 14 bases between. CDR3 coding DNA: TGTGCCAGCAGTATAACGGGGAGCTCCCAAGAGACCCAGTACTTC. Residues: CASSITGSSQETQYF.